These T cell receptor beta chains were read from a single sample in a study of shared clonotypes between healthy human individuals. Sequenced by immunoSEQ multiplex PCR; TCRdb stores in-frame clones only, minus some. Of roughly 2,000,000 clones detected, about 95% appear once; the ten largest clones hold approximately 1.2%. Sequencing was performed on naive CD8+ T cells sorted from blood. These TCRs come from a man aged 18-30 years in good health. Each CDR3 is given with its conserved first and last residue. The D gene is left open where the match is weak. The size entry is marked missing in some rows and otherwise reads once, few, many or a size class.

cdr3_aa: CASSLSGNEQFF
cdr3_nt: TGCGCCAGCAGCTTGTCAGGCAATGAGCAGTTCTTC
clone_size: once
v_call: TRBV5-1
j_call: TRBJ2-1
d_call: NA

cdr3_aa: CASSLFIGGTEAFF
cdr3_nt: TGTGCCAGCAGCCTATTTATAGGTGGAACTGAAGCTTTCTTT
clone_size: NA
v_call: TRBV13
j_call: TRBJ1-1
d_call: NA

cdr3_aa: CASSENRLGYNEQFF
cdr3_nt: TGTGCCAGCAGTGAAAACCGACTAGGTTACAATGAGCAGTTCTTC
clone_size: NA
v_call: TRBV2
j_call: TRBJ2-1
d_call: NA

cdr3_aa: CASSLSGGLSYEQYF
cdr3_nt: TGTGCCAGCAGTTTATCGGGGGGGCTCTCCTACGAGCAGTACTTC
clone_size: NA
v_call: TRBV27
j_call: TRBJ2-7
d_call: NA

cdr3_aa: CASSPPRPLVQYEQFF
cdr3_nt: TGTGCCAGCAGCCCCCCCCGGCCTCTCGTTCAATACGAGCAGTTCTTC
clone_size: NA
v_call: TRBV7-9
j_call: TRBJ2-1
d_call: NA

cdr3_aa: CASSGIQETQYF
cdr3_nt: TGTGCCAGCAGTGGGATACAAGAGACCCAGTACTTC
clone_size: NA
v_call: TRBV7-6
j_call: TRBJ2-5
d_call: NA

cdr3_aa: CASSQVRGDYSYEQYF
cdr3_nt: TGCGCCAGCAGCCAAGTGAGGGGGGACTACTCCTACGAGCAGTACTTC
clone_size: NA
v_call: TRBV4-1
j_call: TRBJ2-7
d_call: NA

cdr3_aa: CASSLGARYNPNYGYTF
cdr3_nt: TGTGCCAGCAGCTTAGGGGCCCGATACAACCCTAACTATGGCTACACCTTC
clone_size: NA
v_call: TRBV7-2
j_call: TRBJ1-2
d_call: NA

cdr3_aa: CASSLGGTIHEQYF
cdr3_nt: TGTGCCAGCAGTTTGGGTGGGACTATTCACGAGCAGTACTTC
clone_size: NA
v_call: TRBV27
j_call: TRBJ2-7
d_call: TRBD2

cdr3_aa: CASSYGEGYNEQFF
cdr3_nt: TGTGCCAGCAGTTACGGAGAGGGTTACAATGAGCAGTTCTTC
clone_size: NA
v_call: TRBV6-5
j_call: TRBJ2-1
d_call: NA

cdr3_aa: CASSVQAPADTQYF
cdr3_nt: TGTGCCAGCAGCGTCCAGGCTCCGGCAGATACGCAGTATTTT
clone_size: NA
v_call: TRBV9
j_call: TRBJ2-3
d_call: NA

cdr3_aa: CASSLYDEQFF
cdr3_nt: TGCGCCAGCAGCTTGTATGATGAGCAGTTCTTC
clone_size: NA
v_call: TRBV5-1
j_call: TRBJ2-1
d_call: NA

cdr3_aa: CASSEGLQRYF
cdr3_nt: TGTGCCAGCAGTGAAGGACTACAGCGATACTTC
clone_size: few
v_call: TRBV2
j_call: TRBJ2-7
d_call: NA

cdr3_aa: CASSQQSSYEQYF
cdr3_nt: TGCGCCAGCAGCCAACAAAGCTCCTACGAGCAGTACTTC
clone_size: NA
v_call: TRBV4-1
j_call: TRBJ2-7
d_call: NA

cdr3_aa: CASSPGTGGLQPQHF
cdr3_nt: TGCGCCAGCAGCCCAGGGACAGGGGGTTTACAGCCCCAGCATTTT
clone_size: NA
v_call: TRBV4-1
j_call: TRBJ1-5
d_call: TRBD1